The 29 T cell receptor beta chains below were found in one sample sequenced in a study of molecular identifiers for immune sequencing clone quantification. One entry per CDR3 protein results from TCRdb running MiXCR on the PCR reads. This sample carries some 590,000 distinct CDR3 sequences, less than 30% of them seen once, and the ten largest clones take around 0.78%. Sequencing used naive CD8+ T cells from blood, with Jurkat cell RNA spiked in. Subset of the sample: FACS-sorted CD8+CD4-CCR7+CD45RA+ naive T cells. These receptors all stem from a human donor in good health. Some libraries in this study had Jurkat cell RNA spiked in.

In its sample, this clonotype was seen a few times. The chain combines TRBV6-4 with TRBJ2-2; maybe TRBD2 (7 bases). Germline-derived CDR1 and CDR2 are MRHNA and SNTAGT. CDR3 length: 16 amino acids. With 2 bases removed from V and 4 bases from J, the gap between germline ends came to 14 bases. The CDR3 coding sequence is TGTGCCAGCAGTGACACGGGGGGCGAGGTCACCGGGGAGCTGTTTTTT. The encoded protein is CASSDTGGEVTGELFF.

CDR3: CASSLSPSTVNEKLFF. Written as DNA, the CDR3 is TGTGCCAGCAGCTTATCCCCGTCGACAGTTAATGAAAAACTGTTTTTT. The chain couples TRBV7-8 to TRBJ1-4; D is possibly TRBD1 (5 bases). V was pared by 2 bases and J by 4 bases, with 14 bases between. The length of the CDR3 is 16 residues. Germline V gene sequence: CDR1 SGHVS, CDR2 FQNEAQ.

V is TRBV7-9 and J is TRBJ1-2; 7 nucleotides agree with TRBD1. The CDR3 runs 19 residues. CDR1 and CDR2 from the germline V gene are SEHNR and FQNEAQ (reference sequence). V lost 1 base to trimming and J lost 5 bases; unmatched junction nucleotides: 19. In DNA, the CDR3 is TGTGCCAGCAGCTTAGAATTGCGATACCTGGAGGGACAGAATTATGGCTACACCTTC. Translation gives CASSLELRYLEGQNYGYTF.

With respect to this clonotype: Relative to the germline gene, one junction end is altered; a read error may explain this. The rearrangement joins TRBV19 to TRBJ1-1, with D tentatively TRBD1 (6 bases). The germline gives CDR1 LNHDA, CDR2 SQIVND (reference sequence). The CDR3 sequence is 15 residues long. The CDR3 is CAGSIVGAFNTEAFF. The CDR3 coding sequence is TGTGCCGGTAGTATAGTGGGGGCTTTTAACACTGAAGCTTTCTTT.

This clonotype was picked up one time. This chain connects TRBV7-2 to TRBJ2-7, with D unclear. V lost 2 bases, J lost 10 bases, and 9 bases lay in between. Germline V gene sequence: CDR1 SGHTA, CDR2 FQGNSA. This CDR3 has 11 amino acids. CDR3 region: CASSLSSDQYF. CDR3 in DNA: TGTGCCAGCAGCTTAAGCTCAGACCAGTACTTC.

A note on this clonotype: This sequence may be a read error, since a much larger clone differs from it by one base. This sequence joins TRBV7-7 and TRBJ2-5; no clear D gene. The CDR3 runs to 13 residues. The germline gives CDR1 SSHAT, CDR2 FNYEAQ (reference sequence). Here the CDR3 DNA reads TGTGCTAGCAGCTTTTGGCGCCGAGAGACCCAGTACTTC. Amino acid sequence: CASSFWRRETQYF.

This clonotype was detected a few times. V is TRBV6-2 or TRBV6-3 and J is TRBJ2-1, with 14 positions matching TRBD2. This CDR3 comprises 17 residues. Germline lookup yields CDR1 MNHEY and CDR2 SVGEGT. J lost 3 bases, V lost 6 bases, and 7 bases had no gene match. This chain's CDR3 is CASRKTSGREIYNEQFF. In DNA, the CDR3 is TGTGCCAGCAGGAAGACTAGCGGGAGGGAGATCTACAATGAGCAGTTCTTC.

In its sample, this clonotype was seen many times. This chain links TRBV20-1 with TRBJ2-3; 8 bases are a match to TRBD2. Germline CDR1 and CDR2: DFQATT and SNEGSKA (reference sequence). This CDR3 region has 17 residues. V gave up 6 bases and J gave up 5 bases; unmatched junction bases: 19. CDR3 loop: CSAYPGEEREYQDTQYF. The CDR3 DNA reads TGCAGTGCCTACCCGGGGGAAGAGCGGGAGTATCAAGATACGCAGTATTTT.

The rearrangement joins TRBV20-1 to TRBJ1-1; 12 bases are shared with TRBD1. CDR3 length equals 15 residues. Germline V gene sequence: CDR1 DFQATT, CDR2 SNEGSKA (reference sequence). With 0 bases clipped from V and 7 bases from J, the junction kept 6 bases outside the gene matches. CDR3 nucleotides: TGCAGTGCTAGAGACCTGGGACAGGGGGCGATTGAAGCTTTCTTT. It yields the protein CSARDLGQGAIEAFF.

As to this clonotype: The germline gene is not matched at one end of the junction; a read error may be the cause. V gene TRBV7-9 combines with J gene TRBJ2-3; D ambiguous. Germline assignment: CDR1 SEHNR and CDR2 FQNEAQ (reference sequence). The CDR3 has 14 amino acids. The DNA of the CDR3 is TGTGCCAGCAGCTTAGTAGTCCCCACAGATACGCGGTATTTT. It translates to CASSLVVPTDTRYF.

Only a few counts were recorded for this clonotype. V gene TRBV27 combines with J gene TRBJ1-5, with no clear D. The CDR3 length is 13 residues. From germline, CDR1 is MNHEY and CDR2 SMNVEV (reference sequence). Trimming left V 4 bases short and J 4 bases short, with 8 bases between. The CDR3 protein is CASSWQVNQPQHF. The CDR3 DNA follows: TGTGCCAGCAGTTGGCAGGTTAATCAGCCCCAGCATTTT.

To note about this clonotype: A much larger clonotype is one base distant, so this may be a read error. The chain uses TRBV7-8 and TRBJ2-7; D not resolved. The V gene lost 5 bases and the J gene lost 2 bases, with 19 bases spanning the gap. The CDR3 extends over 16 amino acids. From germline, CDR1 is SGHVS and CDR2 FQNEAQ. The CDR3 DNA reads TGTGCCAGCAGCCCCCCTTTGCGAGTGGATACCTACGAGCAGTACTTC. This gives the protein CASSPPLRVDTYEQYF.

This clonotype came up many times. The CDR3 is CASSWGTMADTQYF. As DNA, the CDR3 is TGTGCCAGTAGTTGGGGGACTATGGCAGATACGCAGTATTTT. V and J are TRBV19 and TRBJ2-3; 7 bases are shared with TRBD2. Losses at the gene ends were 5 bases for V and 4 bases for J; bases not matched to a gene: 6. CDR3 size: 14 residues. Germline V gives CDR1 LNHDA, CDR2 SQIVND (reference sequence).

In this sample, this clonotype turned up many times. This chain uses TRBV28 with TRBJ1-3; 8 nucleotides align to TRBD1. The length of the CDR3 is 17 residues. Germline CDR1 reads MDHEN; CDR2 reads SYDVKM. Trimming took 6 bases from V and 0 from J; bases not matched to a gene: 10. DNA of the CDR3: TGTGCCAGCAGCCTTCGGGACAGGATTTCCTCTGGAAACACCATATATTTT. Protein: CASSLRDRISSGNTIYF.

This clonotype occurred a few times. This may be a read error: a much more frequent sequence differs by one nucleotide. The rearrangement links TRBV20-1 to TRBJ2-6, with 12 bases fitting TRBD2. CDR1 and CDR2 from the germline V gene are DFQATT and SNEGSKA (reference sequence). V was pared by 1 base and J by 4 bases, with 8 bases of the junction left unmatched. This CDR3 contains 18 residues. DNA for the CDR3: TGCAGTGCTAGAGCCGCTAGCGGGAGGGTTGCGGGGGCCAACGTCCTGACTTTC. Translated, it gives CSARAASGRVAGANVLTF.

This clonotype occurred a few times. This sequence may be a read error, since a much larger clone differs from it by one base. J is TRBJ2-4 and V is TRBV20-1, with D uncertain. Germline V CDR1 and CDR2: DFQATT, SNEGSKA (reference sequence). The CDR3 totals 13 residues. V was cut by 1 base and J by 7 bases, with 11 bases left in between. The CDR3: CSARGYTANIQYF. The CDR3 DNA reads as TGCAGTGCTAGAGGCTATACGGCGAACATTCAGTACTTC.

V usage is TRBV3-1 and J usage is TRBJ1-1; 7 bases are shared with TRBD1. Germline trimming cut 3 bases from V and 3 bases from J; bases unmatched to any gene: 13. Per the germline V gene, CDR1 is LGHDT and CDR2 is YNNKEL (reference sequence). The CDR3 spans 17 residues. DNA of the CDR3: TGTGCCAGCAGCCAGGGGGTCGTACAGGGGTCTCACACTGAAGCTTTCTTT. Translation: CASSQGVVQGSHTEAFF.

On this clonotype: This could be a read error, since a much larger clone is one nucleotide away. The genes are TRBV27 and TRBJ1-4; maybe TRBD1 (5 bases). The CDR3 loop spans 14 amino acids. Germline CDR1 and CDR2: MNHEY and SMNVEV (reference sequence). The CDR3 nucleotides read TGTGCCAGCAGTTTACAGGGCGCCGATGAAAAACTGTGTTTT. Its translation is CASSLQGADEKLCF.

In this sample, this clonotype turned up many times. The chain combines TRBV5-1 with TRBJ2-2, with 7 nucleotides matching TRBD1. CDR3 length: 14 residues. CDR1 and CDR2 (germline): SGHRS, YFSETQ. Trimming removed 5 bases from V and 5 bases from J; junction bases left unmatched: 6. The CDR3 region has the DNA TGCGCCAGCAGTCGGACAGGATTAACCGGGGAGCTGTTTTTT. Translated: CASSRTGLTGELFF.

This clonotype was picked up a small number of times. V is TRBV6-6 and J is TRBJ2-1, with 11 nucleotides matching TRBD2. CDR3 length: 15 residues. J gave up 3 bases and V 5 bases, and 3 bases lay outside the gene matches. Germline lookup yields CDR1 MNHNY and CDR2 SVGAGI (reference sequence). The CDR3 sequence is CASSKLAGVYNEQFF. The CDR3 nucleotides are TGTGCCAGCAGTAAACTAGCGGGAGTCTACAATGAGCAGTTCTTC.

As to this clonotype: One end of the junction varies from germline; a read error may be responsible. The chain combines TRBV3-1 with TRBJ2-5, with TRBD2 matching 11 bases. The CDR3 is 18 residues long. The germline V gene encodes CDR1 LGHDT and CDR2 YNNKEL (reference sequence). CDR3 amino acids: CASSQALGLAGFQGTQYF. CDR3 nucleotides: TGTGCCAGCAGCCAAGCCCTTGGACTAGCGGGCTTCCAAGGGACCCAGTACTTC.

This clonotype was counted between two and nine times. The rearrangement links TRBV2 to TRBJ2-1, with 9 bases lining up with TRBD2. Germline CDR1 is SNHLY and CDR2 is FYNNEI. V gave up 1 base and J gave up 8 bases; unmatched junction bases: 6. The CDR3 contains 15 residues. CDR3 sequence (DNA): TGTGCCAGCAGTGAAGTAGCGGGGGTGCATCATGAGCAGTTCTTC. Its protein product is CASSEVAGVHHEQFF.

This clonotype was counted at least ten times. The chain carries TRBV3-1 and TRBJ2-6; tentatively, D is TRBD1 (5 bases). This CDR3 comprises 18 residues. Germline CDR1 and CDR2: LGHDT and YNNKEL (reference sequence). V dropped 3 bases and J dropped 1 base, with 16 bases sitting between them. The CDR3 is CASSQGLTRLSGANVLTF. CDR3 coding DNA: TGTGCCAGCAGCCAGGGGCTTACGAGATTATCTGGGGCCAACGTCCTGACTTTC.

The chain recombines TRBV30 with TRBJ1-1, with a possible D match to TRBD1 (6 bases). Germline lookup yields CDR1 GTSNPN and CDR2 SVGIG (reference sequence). The V end lost 5 bases, the J end lost 7 bases, and 20 bases lay between the germline ends. CDR3 length: 14 residues. The CDR3 spells CAWRRATGYIEAFF. The CDR3 DNA is TGTGCCTGGCGTCGGGCGACAGGTTATATTGAAGCTTTCTTT. The variable domain in full, with the rest retrieved from reference TRBV30 and TRBJ1-1, is SQTIHQWPATLVQPVGSPLSLECTVEGTSNPNLYWYRQAAGRGLQLLFYSVGIGQISSEVPQNLSASRPQDRQFILSSKKLLLSDSGFYLCAWRRATGYIEAFFGQGTRLTVV.

The chain carries TRBV2 and TRBJ1-5; D perhaps matches TRBD1 (6 bases). The CDR3 contains 17 residues. CDR1 is SNHLY and CDR2 is FYNNEI in the germline V gene. The ends were cut back, 4 bases at V and 3 bases at J, with 19 bases in the middle. The CDR3 sequence is CASSGPGRGDFNQPQHF. The CDR3 DNA sequence: TGTGCCAGCAGTGGTCCCGGCAGGGGCGATTTCAATCAGCCCCAGCATTTT.

This clonotype was recorded at least ten times. The chain combines TRBV7-9 with TRBJ2-3; no definite D call. The CDR3 runs to 14 residues. V lost 4 bases to trimming and J lost 4 bases, with 12 bases between them. Germline CDR1 is SEHNR and CDR2 is FQNEAQ (reference sequence). Here the CDR3 DNA reads TGTGCCAGCAGCTGGTTCTCGGGCGCAGATACGCAGTATTTT. It encodes CASSWFSGADTQYF.

This clonotype was counted ten times or more. The chain has TRBV30 and TRBJ2-3; D might be TRBD2 (5 bases). CDR1 is GTSNPN and CDR2 is SVGIG in the germline V gene (reference sequence). The length of the CDR3 is 15 residues. V lost 4 bases to trimming and J lost 2 bases, with 16 bases between them. The CDR3 sequence: CAWTLGMVHTDTQYF. The CDR3 nucleotides read TGTGCCTGGACCCTCGGGATGGTGCACACAGATACGCAGTATTTT.

This clonotype has only a few counts. The chain is built from TRBV20-1 and TRBJ1-2; D not resolved. With 0 bases removed from V and 0 bases from J, the gap between germline ends came to 11 bases. The CDR3 is made up of 15 amino acids. The germline V gene has CDR1 DFQATT and CDR2 SNEGSKA (reference sequence). The DNA for the CDR3 is TGCAGTGCTAGAGATTCGAGACACTCTAACTATGGCTACACCTTC. Translation: CSARDSRHSNYGYTF.

The genes are TRBV5-4 and TRBJ2-3; 7 bases align to TRBD2. Trimming cost V 7 bases and J 2 bases; bases outside gene matches: 7. The CDR3 covers 14 residues. Germline V gene data show CDR1 as SGHNT and CDR2 as YYREEE (reference sequence). Here the CDR3 reads CASALAGDTDTQYF. The CDR3 DNA sequence: TGTGCCAGCGCCTTAGCGGGCGACACAGATACGCAGTATTTT. Supplemented by reference TRBV5-4 and TRBJ2-3, the full variable domain reads ETGVTQSPTHLIKTRGQQVTLRCSSQSGHNTVSWYQQALGQGPQFIFQYYREEENGRGNFPPRFSGLQFPNYSSELNVNALELDDSALYLCASALAGDTDTQYFGPGTRLTVL.